This T cell receptor (beta chain) was recovered during a study of blood T cell repertoires in COVID-19 (dated by TCRdb to 2018 to 2021). Regarding the complete study: Samples from collaborators originated in the United States, Italy and Spain and spanned both the acute and convalescent phases of COVID-19. The material from the prospective study consisted of cDNA or gDNA derived from T cells, B-cell-depleted T cells, or PBMCs. The dataset comprised deeply sampled blood TCRbeta repertoires from subjects exposed to, actively infected with, or recovered from COVID-19. The repertoires were made available in a free public database intended to serve as a resource for research on the immune response to SARS-CoV-2. The samples were drawn from the first 160 participants of the ongoing ImmuneRACE study and from 950 to 1,500 subjects provided by 6 global collaborators. A de-identified subject ID, COVID-19 status, age in years and sex were almost always included in the sample metadata. Where available, HLA class I and class II types were taken from metadata supplied by the sample provider and were not determined by assay-based typing. General study outcomes and caveats: Clinical and demographic metadata were provided uncurated, with the amount varying by source and participant.

From a lookup of the germline V gene, CDR1 and CDR2 are SNHLY and FYNNEI. The CDR3 covers 14 residues, taking in both the cysteine and the phenylalanine. Only the CDR3 region is kept as DNA, spanning 42 bases read in frame from base 1. V loses 9 bases at its end and J loses 0 bases; junction bases beyond the gene matches: 6. Concerning this clone itself: What this receptor recognizes is not known. No clone much larger than this one lies a single base away; base qualities are absent.

TCRbeta CDR3 regions were amplified from genomic DNA by means of the immunoSEQ Assay, a bias-controlled multiplex PCR. In the paper's pipeline: The number of nucleated cells in each sample was estimated from the amplification of reference gene primers within the assay. To quantify the absolute abundance of each unique TCRbeta CDR3 rearrangement, sequence reads were collapsed and filtered. For each sample, productive Simpson clonality was calculated as the square root of Simpson's diversity index over productive rearrangements. TCRdb provides this immuneACCESS table in a form limited to in-frame rearrangements. Some clones are lacking; in checked studies, under half of them reflect an unresolved V gene, and why the rest are absent is not known. V and J calls and clone size are given by that table; D and trimming were obtained from the DNA. In this sample the table shows about 290,000 clones, 75% to 90% of which occur a single time. Together, the top ten hold approximately 4.2% of the sample.

Each collaborating institution followed its own protocols to collect whole blood in K2EDTA tubes. For TCRbeta analysis, collaborator samples were shipped as frozen whole blood, as isolated PBMCs, or as DNA extracted from either sample type. The clonotype was recovered from a man in his forties or fifties with acute or convalescent COVID-19. The material sequenced was peripheral blood. The sequence is built from TRBV2 and TRBJ2-3; 7 central bases correspond to TRBD1. The CDR3 amino acid sequence is: CASRPGQSTDTQYF. The DNA is as follows: TGTGCCAGTAGGCCGGGACAGAGCACAGATACGCAGTATTTT.